A selection of T cell receptor beta chains follows, all from one sample in a study of blood T cell repertoires in COVID-19. The protocol was immunoSEQ multiplex PCR, while the TCRdb copy is restricted to in-frame clones and leaves out a portion. The data contain over 200,000 clones, approximately 82% of them singletons. Sequenced: peripheral blood. These receptors were taken from a man aged 40-49 years with active or convalescent COVID-19. Each CDR3 is given with its conserved first and last residue. Each record gives: clone size, V gene, J gene, D gene, CDR3 protein, CDR3 DNA. D genes are given only for firm matches. Not all rows give a size; the values are once, few, many and, for expanded clones, a class.

clone size: NA; V gene: TRBV10-3; J gene: TRBJ2-7; D gene: TRBD1; CDR3 protein: CAISEVMGQGHEQYF; CDR3 DNA: TGTGCCATCAGTGAGGTTATGGGACAGGGTCACGAGCAGTACTTC
clone size: NA; V gene: TRBV10-3; J gene: TRBJ2-1; D gene: TRBD2; CDR3 protein: CAIRVGGSGRAGGEQFF; CDR3 DNA: TGTGCCATCAGGGTAGGCGGGAGCGGGAGGGCCGGTGGTGAGCAGTTCTTC
clone size: NA; V gene: TRBV11-1; J gene: TRBJ1-2; D gene: TRBD1; CDR3 protein: CASSPGGGAYGYTF; CDR3 DNA: TGTGCCAGCAGCCCCGGAGGGGGCGCCTATGGCTACACCTTC
clone size: NA; V gene: TRBV19; J gene: TRBJ1-5; D gene: NA; CDR3 protein: CASSQEIQGQPQHF; CDR3 DNA: TGTGCCAGTAGTCAAGAAATACAGGGTCAGCCCCAGCATTTT
clone size: NA; V gene: TRBV7-9; J gene: TRBJ2-1; D gene: NA; CDR3 protein: CASSVGLGVDEQFF; CDR3 DNA: TGTGCCAGCAGCGTCGGCCTGGGCGTAGATGAGCAGTTCTTC
clone size: NA; V gene: TRBV28; J gene: TRBJ2-5; D gene: TRBD1; CDR3 protein: CASSSGQGGTQYF; CDR3 DNA: TGTGCCAGCAGTTCCGGACAGGGAGGGACCCAGTACTTC
clone size: NA; V gene: TRBV27; J gene: TRBJ2-7; D gene: TRBD1; CDR3 protein: CASSLRGRQGSGEQYF; CDR3 DNA: TGTGCCAGCAGTTTAAGGGGTCGACAGGGAAGTGGCGAGCAGTACTTC
clone size: NA; V gene: TRBV30; J gene: TRBJ1-6; D gene: TRBD1; CDR3 protein: CAWGKQGASPLHF; CDR3 DNA: TGTGCCTGGGGGAAACAGGGGGCTTCACCCCTCCACTTT
clone size: NA; V gene: TRBV19; J gene: TRBJ2-5; D gene: TRBD1; CDR3 protein: CASSVGQTETQYF; CDR3 DNA: TGTGCCAGTAGTGTGGGACAGACAGAGACCCAGTACTTC
clone size: NA; V gene: TRBV19; J gene: TRBJ2-5; D gene: TRBD2; CDR3 protein: CASSGSGAETQYF; CDR3 DNA: TGTGCCAGTAGTGGTAGCGGGGCGGAGACCCAGTACTTC
clone size: NA; V gene: TRBV3-1/TRBV3-2; J gene: TRBJ2-1; D gene: TRBD2; CDR3 protein: CASSRGLAGVLRNEQFF; CDR3 DNA: TGTGCCAGCAGCCGGGGACTAGCGGGAGTATTGCGGAATGAGCAGTTCTTC
clone size: few; V gene: TRBV6-1; J gene: TRBJ1-1; D gene: NA; CDR3 protein: CASSEVERSTEAFF; CDR3 DNA: TGTGCCAGCAGTGAAGTTGAGAGGAGCACTGAAGCTTTCTTT
clone size: few; V gene: TRBV29-1; J gene: TRBJ2-7; D gene: TRBD1; CDR3 protein: CSAVRDRDYEQYF; CDR3 DNA: TGCAGCGCCGTGAGGGACAGGGACTACGAGCAGTACTTC
clone size: once; V gene: TRBV21-1; J gene: TRBJ1-1; D gene: NA; CDR3 protein: CASSKGPPGARNTEAFF; CDR3 DNA: TGTGCCAGCAGCAAAGGTCCTCCTGGGGCGAGGAACACTGAAGCTTTCTTT
clone size: few; V gene: TRBV5-1; J gene: TRBJ2-1; D gene: TRBD2; CDR3 protein: CASSFSGGPSDEQFF; CDR3 DNA: TGCGCCAGCAGCTTCTCGGGGGGGCCGAGCGATGAGCAGTTCTTC
clone size: NA; V gene: TRBV11-3; J gene: TRBJ2-3; D gene: NA; CDR3 protein: CASTPTTDTQYF; CDR3 DNA: TGTGCCAGCACCCCCACTACAGATACGCAGTATTTT
clone size: NA; V gene: TRBV19; J gene: TRBJ1-6; D gene: TRBD1; CDR3 protein: CASTGTGLNSPLHF; CDR3 DNA: TGTGCCAGTACCGGGACAGGGCTTAATTCACCCCTCCACTTT
clone size: once; V gene: TRBV27; J gene: TRBJ1-5; D gene: NA; CDR3 protein: CASSLTAGVGNQPQHF; CDR3 DNA: TGTGCCAGCAGTTTAACCGCAGGGGTGGGCAATCAGCCCCAGCATTTT
clone size: NA; V gene: TRBV5-1; J gene: TRBJ1-4; D gene: NA; CDR3 protein: CASSLGGAEKLFF; CDR3 DNA: TGCGCCAGCAGCTTGGGGGGAGCTGAAAAACTGTTTTTT
clone size: NA; V gene: TRBV14; J gene: TRBJ2-5; D gene: TRBD1; CDR3 protein: CASSSTGATYQETQYF; CDR3 DNA: TGTGCCAGCAGCAGTACAGGGGCTACGTACCAAGAGACCCAGTACTTC
clone size: NA; V gene: TRBV7-9; J gene: TRBJ1-4; D gene: NA; CDR3 protein: CASSSRLPRGAEKLFF; CDR3 DNA: TGTGCCAGCAGCTCTAGGTTGCCCAGGGGTGCCGAAAAACTGTTTTTT
clone size: NA; V gene: TRBV6-5; J gene: TRBJ1-2; D gene: NA; CDR3 protein: CASTPYRARDYGYTF; CDR3 DNA: TGTGCCAGCACCCCCTACAGGGCGCGGGACTATGGCTACACCTTC
clone size: NA; V gene: TRBV19; J gene: TRBJ2-3; D gene: TRBD1; CDR3 protein: CASSEDRGTDTQYF; CDR3 DNA: TGTGCCAGTAGTGAAGACAGGGGAACAGATACGCAGTATTTT
clone size: NA; V gene: TRBV11-2; J gene: TRBJ2-5; D gene: NA; CDR3 protein: CASSFTGETQYF; CDR3 DNA: TGTGCCAGCAGCTTTACGGGAGAGACCCAGTACTTC
clone size: NA; V gene: TRBV13; J gene: TRBJ2-3; D gene: TRBD2; CDR3 protein: CASSLETSGVKGTQYF; CDR3 DNA: TGTGCCAGCAGCTTAGAAACTAGCGGGGTAAAGGGAACGCAGTATTTT
clone size: NA; V gene: TRBV29-1; J gene: TRBJ1-1; D gene: NA; CDR3 protein: CSVDPLGLNTEAFF; CDR3 DNA: TGCAGCGTGGACCCTCTGGGGCTGAACACTGAAGCTTTCTTT
clone size: NA; V gene: TRBV27; J gene: TRBJ2-6; D gene: TRBD1; CDR3 protein: CASSLAGGSSGANVLTF; CDR3 DNA: TGTGCCAGCAGTTTAGCAGGGGGTTCCTCTGGGGCCAACGTCCTGACTTTC
clone size: NA; V gene: TRBV27; J gene: TRBJ2-1; D gene: NA; CDR3 protein: CASSRDFVSYNEQFF; CDR3 DNA: TGTGCCAGCAGCCGGGACTTCGTCTCCTACAATGAGCAGTTCTTC
clone size: NA; V gene: TRBV30; J gene: TRBJ1-2; D gene: NA; CDR3 protein: CAWRRGYREIWSNYGYTF; CDR3 DNA: TGTGCCTGGCGTAGGGGATACAGGGAAATTTGGTCCAACTATGGCTACACCTTC
clone size: NA; V gene: TRBV5-4; J gene: TRBJ1-6; D gene: NA; CDR3 protein: CASSLGAGSSYNSPLHF; CDR3 DNA: TGTGCCAGCAGCTTGGGGGCGGGGAGCTCCTATAATTCACCCCTCCACTTT
clone size: NA; V gene: TRBV9; J gene: TRBJ2-3; D gene: NA; CDR3 protein: CASSPRGTGPDTQYF; CDR3 DNA: TGTGCCAGCAGTCCAAGGGGAACAGGGCCAGATACGCAGTATTTT
clone size: NA; V gene: TRBV19; J gene: TRBJ2-2; D gene: NA; CDR3 protein: CASSMGHTGAITGELFF; CDR3 DNA: TGTGCCAGTAGTATGGGTCACACCGGAGCTATAACCGGGGAGCTGTTTTTT
clone size: NA; V gene: TRBV7-9; J gene: TRBJ1-2; D gene: TRBD1; CDR3 protein: CASSIGTGEAYGYTF; CDR3 DNA: TGTGCCAGCAGCATCGGGACAGGGGAAGCCTATGGCTACACCTTC
clone size: NA; V gene: TRBV24-1; J gene: TRBJ1-4; D gene: NA; CDR3 protein: CATSGIGGEKLFF; CDR3 DNA: TGTGCCACCAGTGGAATAGGGGGTGAAAAACTGTTTTTT
clone size: NA; V gene: TRBV19; J gene: TRBJ1-1; D gene: TRBD1; CDR3 protein: CASSPSWTGETEAFF; CDR3 DNA: TGTGCCAGTAGTCCGTCATGGACAGGGGAGACTGAAGCTTTCTTT
clone size: NA; V gene: TRBV5-1; J gene: TRBJ1-2; D gene: TRBD1; CDR3 protein: CASSLDPGGYGYTF; CDR3 DNA: TGCGCCAGCAGCTTGGATCCAGGGGGCTATGGCTACACCTTC
clone size: NA; V gene: TRBV5-1; J gene: TRBJ1-2; D gene: NA; CDR3 protein: CASSLVQENYGYTF; CDR3 DNA: TGCGCCAGCAGCTTGGTCCAGGAAAACTATGGCTACACCTTC
clone size: NA; V gene: TRBV4-2; J gene: TRBJ1-5; D gene: NA; CDR3 protein: CASSQEYRQPQHF; CDR3 DNA: TGTGCCAGCAGCCAAGAATACAGACAGCCCCAGCATTTT
clone size: NA; V gene: TRBV6-5; J gene: TRBJ1-1; D gene: TRBD1; CDR3 protein: CASSYGGQGTEAFF; CDR3 DNA: TGTGCCAGCAGTTACGGCGGACAGGGCACTGAAGCTTTCTTT
clone size: NA; V gene: TRBV4-1; J gene: TRBJ1-2; D gene: TRBD1; CDR3 protein: CASSQTPRAGGVYGYTF; CDR3 DNA: TGCGCCAGCAGCCAGACCCCGAGGGCAGGGGGTGTCTATGGCTACACCTTC
clone size: once; V gene: TRBV14; J gene: TRBJ2-7; D gene: TRBD1; CDR3 protein: CASRLPRDSSSYEQYF; CDR3 DNA: TGTGCCAGCAGATTACCCCGGGACAGCAGCTCCTACGAGCAGTACTTC
clone size: NA; V gene: TRBV6-5; J gene: TRBJ2-1; D gene: NA; CDR3 protein: CASSYRGVSSYNEQFF; CDR3 DNA: TGTGCCAGCAGTTATCGCGGGGTGAGCTCCTACAATGAGCAGTTCTTC
clone size: NA; V gene: TRBV25-1; J gene: TRBJ2-7; D gene: NA; CDR3 protein: CASSVAGLGEQYF; CDR3 DNA: TGTGCCAGCAGTGTTGCGGGATTGGGAGAGCAGTACTTC
clone size: once; V gene: TRBV5-1; J gene: TRBJ2-2; D gene: TRBD2; CDR3 protein: CASSPTSGGLNTGELFF; CDR3 DNA: TGCGCCAGCAGTCCCACTAGCGGGGGCCTTAACACCGGGGAGCTGTTTTTT
clone size: NA; V gene: TRBV24-1; J gene: TRBJ2-5; D gene: NA; CDR3 protein: CATSDPYLRGETQYF; CDR3 DNA: TGTGCCACCAGTGATCCCTATTTGCGTGGAGAGACCCAGTACTTC
clone size: NA; V gene: TRBV19; J gene: TRBJ1-1; D gene: NA; CDR3 protein: CASSNGGLTEAFF; CDR3 DNA: TGTGCCAGTAGTAACGGGGGTCTCACTGAAGCTTTCTTT
clone size: NA; V gene: TRBV11-3; J gene: TRBJ1-1; D gene: TRBD1; CDR3 protein: CASSKRTGGVWDTEAFF; CDR3 DNA: TGTGCCAGCAGCAAGAGGACAGGTGGAGTGTGGGACACTGAAGCTTTCTTT
clone size: once; V gene: TRBV27; J gene: TRBJ1-2; D gene: TRBD1; CDR3 protein: CASSLEQGGRYTF; CDR3 DNA: TGTGCCAGCAGTTTAGAACAGGGGGGCAGGTACACCTTC
clone size: NA; V gene: TRBV4-1; J gene: TRBJ2-1; D gene: NA; CDR3 protein: CASSQDGGLGEQFF; CDR3 DNA: TGCGCCAGCAGCCAAGATGGAGGGTTGGGTGAGCAGTTCTTC
clone size: NA; V gene: TRBV9; J gene: TRBJ1-3; D gene: TRBD1; CDR3 protein: CASNPGGGSGNTIYF; CDR3 DNA: TGTGCCAGCAACCCAGGGGGCGGCTCTGGAAACACCATATATTTT
clone size: NA; V gene: TRBV19; J gene: TRBJ2-5; D gene: NA; CDR3 protein: CASRGLVGARQETQYF; CDR3 DNA: TGTGCCAGTAGGGGTCTTGTCGGAGCTCGGCAAGAGACCCAGTACTTC
clone size: NA; V gene: TRBV2; J gene: TRBJ1-5; D gene: NA; CDR3 protein: CASSVESNQPQHF; CDR3 DNA: TGTGCCAGCAGTGTCGAGAGCAATCAGCCCCAGCATTTT
clone size: many; V gene: TRBV6-5; J gene: TRBJ2-3; D gene: TRBD2; CDR3 protein: CASSLSGKPQDTQYF; CDR3 DNA: TGTGCCAGCAGTCTTAGCGGGAAACCGCAAGATACGCAGTATTTT
clone size: NA; V gene: TRBV10-3; J gene: TRBJ1-4; D gene: TRBD1; CDR3 protein: CAIRPDRGNEKLFF; CDR3 DNA: TGTGCCATCAGGCCGGACAGGGGGAATGAAAAACTGTTTTTT
clone size: NA; V gene: TRBV2; J gene: TRBJ1-5; D gene: NA; CDR3 protein: CASSVQGNSNQPQHF; CDR3 DNA: TGTGCCAGCAGTGTCCAGGGGAACAGCAATCAGCCCCAGCATTTT
clone size: NA; V gene: TRBV19; J gene: TRBJ2-5; D gene: NA; CDR3 protein: CASRTEGETQYF; CDR3 DNA: TGTGCCAGTAGAACGGAGGGGGAGACCCAGTACTTC
clone size: NA; V gene: TRBV5-1; J gene: TRBJ1-2; D gene: NA; CDR3 protein: CASSEDSEVYTF; CDR3 DNA: TGCGCCAGCAGTGAGGACAGCGAGGTCTACACCTTC
clone size: NA; V gene: TRBV10-2; J gene: TRBJ2-4; D gene: NA; CDR3 protein: CASSGTASGEDIQYF; CDR3 DNA: TGCGCCAGCAGTGGGACAGCCAGCGGGGAGGACATTCAGTACTTC
clone size: NA; V gene: TRBV6-5; J gene: TRBJ2-3; D gene: TRBD2; CDR3 protein: CASSYSIAGGQDTQYF; CDR3 DNA: TGTGCCAGCAGTTACTCGATTGCGGGGGGGCAGGATACGCAGTATTTT
clone size: NA; V gene: TRBV29-1; J gene: TRBJ2-3; D gene: TRBD1; CDR3 protein: CSVNRGLEDTQYF; CDR3 DNA: TGCAGCGTTAACAGGGGGCTGGAAGATACGCAGTATTTT